This entry is about one T cell receptor (beta chain). Measured with immunoSEQ multiplex PCR; TCRdb has only the in-frame clones, and not every one. The repertoire holds tens of thousands of clones, with around 90% as singletons. This sample is part of a study of T cell responses to AZD1222 COVID-19 vaccine. In the study overall: The study pooled second doses at about 4 or about 12 weeks.

Trimming shortened V by 5 bases and J by 2 bases, and 17 bases separated the two germline ends. CDR1 and CDR2 (germline): LNHDA, SQIVND (reference sequence). This CDR3 contains 16 residues. The source is an adult in good health. The sample in question was peripheral blood, obtained on day 0 of AZD1222 vaccination. The chain couples TRBV19 to TRBJ2-3, with D uncertain. The CDR3: CASSGDGSWTTDTQYF. The DNA for the CDR3 is TGTGCCAGTAGTGGAGACGGGTCCTGGACCACAGATACGCAGTATTTT.